This T cell receptor (beta chain) was retrieved from a study of blood T cell repertoires in COVID-19. As for the study in general: Both acute and convalescent COVID-19 samples were obtained from the United States, Italy and Spain. T cells, B-cell-depleted T cells, or PBMCs supplied cDNA or gDNA.

Only in-frame clones appear in the TCRdb table, and some are missing; sequencing was by immunoSEQ multiplex PCR. The sample includes about 120,000 clones, about three quarters of them seen just once. J lost 2 bases, V lost 4 bases, and 12 bases had no gene match. Germline V gives CDR1 SGHTA, CDR2 FQGTGA. This CDR3 contains 17 residues. Sequencing input: peripheral blood. This chain uses TRBV7-3 with TRBJ2-7; the match to TRBD1 covers 9 bases. This clonotype originated in a woman older than 75 with active or convalescent COVID-19. The CDR3 spells CASSCRDRVLPTYEQYF. In nucleotides, the CDR3 is TGTGCCAGCAGCTGCCGGGACAGGGTTCTCCCCACCTACGAGCAGTACTTC.